The 20 T cell receptor beta chains given below trace back to one sample, sequenced in a study of blood T cells in healthy people across ages (dated by TCRdb to about 2015). Library preparation was by 5' RACE. Sequencing instrument: Illumina HiSeq 2500. The second PCR ran for about 6 to 11 cycles and used a J-beta primer mix along with a sample-barcoded 5' primer. TCRdb reanalyzed the raw reads on its own, using fastp at Q25 for trimming and MiXCR for clone calling, and kept in-frame beta chains. Rows with one shared CDR3 protein collapse into an entry with the most common genes and DNA. In all, the sample holds more than 650,000 distinct CDR3 sequences, and about a fifth of those were seen once. About 20% of the sample belongs to the ten largest clones. Specimen: blood. Receptors originate from a man aged 65 to 85 in good health.

The V gene is TRBV7-9, the J gene TRBJ1-1; D is undetermined. The length of the CDR3 is 11 residues. Germline V CDR1 and CDR2: SEHNR, FQNEAQ (reference sequence). V dropped 5 bases and J dropped 7 bases, with 8 bases sitting between them. Here the CDR3 reads CASSVPSEAFF. In DNA form, the CDR3 reads TGTGCCAGCAGCGTCCCGAGTGAAGCTTTCTTT.

Only a few counts were recorded for this clonotype. The chain carries TRBV7-8 and TRBJ2-1, with D possibly being TRBD2 (7 bases). V was pared by 1 base and J by 6 bases, with 16 bases between. Germline V lookup: CDR1 SGHVS, CDR2 FQNEAQ. The CDR3 runs 16 residues. The CDR3 spells CASSLGTGGLGNEQFF. The CDR3 nucleotides read TGTGCCAGCAGCTTAGGCACGGGGGGCCTTGGCAATGAGCAGTTCTTC.

On this clonotype: Compared with germline, one end of the junction differs, possibly owing to a read error. The chain joins TRBV5-1 to TRBJ2-1, with unresolved D. The CDR3 has 13 residues. Germline V CDR1 and CDR2: SGHRS, YFSETQ. The CDR3 bases are TGCGCCAGTAGCTCTGTGTCCTACAATGAGCAGTTCTTC. Amino acid sequence: CASSSVSYNEQFF.

The chain uses TRBV5-1 and TRBJ1-6; 7 bases map to TRBD1. The V gene's germline CDR1 is SGHRS and CDR2 YFSETQ. V was clipped by 5 bases and J by 6 bases; unmatched bases: 8. CDR3 length: 15 amino acids. CDR3 DNA: TGCGCCAGCAGGGATGACAGGGCGGGTAATTCACCCCTCCACTTT. Amino acids: CASRDDRAGNSPLHF.

This clonotype appeared once. The chain is built from TRBV20-1 and TRBJ2-1; the D gene is possibly TRBD2 (6 bases). Per the germline V gene, CDR1 is DFQATT and CDR2 is SNEGSKA (reference sequence). V was shortened by 6 bases and J by 9 bases, with 9 bases between the two germline ends. CDR3 length equals 10 residues. CDR3 nucleotide sequence: TGCAGTGCCAACGGGGGTGAGCAGTTCTTC. This gives the protein CSANGGEQFF.

This clonotype was seen repeatedly, ten times or more. This chain links TRBV27 with TRBJ1-2; D is unresolved. Germline CDR1 and CDR2: MNHEY and SMNVEV (reference sequence). Trimming cost V 2 bases and J 4 bases, with 11 bases left between them. The CDR3 has 14 amino acids. The CDR3 region is CASSLKGGSYGYTF. The CDR3 region has the DNA TGTGCCAGCAGTTTAAAGGGCGGCAGCTATGGCTACACCTTC.

In its sample, this clonotype was seen a few times. This chain uses TRBV20-1 with TRBJ2-1; a weak D match, TRBD2 (5 bases). From germline, CDR1 is DFQATT and CDR2 SNEGSKA (reference sequence). The V and J ends lost 3 bases and 6 bases respectively, with 15 bases between them. The CDR3 has 14 residues. CDR3 in amino acids: CSASVLNEGNEQFF. The CDR3 nucleotides read TGCAGTGCTAGTGTACTAAACGAGGGCAATGAGCAGTTCTTC.

This clonotype has more than one count but fewer than ten. The V gene is TRBV25-1, the J gene TRBJ2-7; D unclear. Trimming removed 2 bases at V and 3 bases at J, with 14 bases between. The germline V gene has CDR1 MGHDK and CDR2 SYGVNS. The CDR3 totals 15 residues. CDR3 in DNA: TGTGCCAGCAGTGAAATCCGGAGCAAACGCTACGAGCAGTACGTC. It specifies CASSEIRSKRYEQYV.

This clonotype was recorded at least ten times. The chain links TRBV7-6 to TRBJ1-1, with D possibly matching TRBD1 (6 bases). The CDR3 runs to 13 residues. With 2 bases removed from V and 5 bases from J, the gap between germline ends came to 9 bases. CDR1 is SGHVS, CDR2 FNYEAQ, per germline. CDR3 sequence (DNA): TGTGCCAGCAGCTTATCAGGGGTGACTGAAGCTTTCTTT. Translation: CASSLSGVTEAFF.

The chain couples TRBV5-5 to TRBJ2-3; TRBD1 might be the D (5 bases). The V end lost 3 bases, the J end lost 4 bases, and 12 bases lay between the germline ends. This CDR3 comprises 14 residues. The germline V gene encodes CDR1 SGHKS and CDR2 YYEKEE (reference sequence). The CDR3 DNA reads TGTGCCAGCAGCTCGACAGAGACCCCAGATACGCAGTATTTT. It encodes CASSSTETPDTQYF.

The table lists this clonotype with a few counts. The V gene is TRBV29-1, the J gene TRBJ1-2; 8 bases are a match to TRBD1. This CDR3 is built from 12 residues. V was clipped by 6 bases and J by 7 bases; unmatched bases: 7. Germline V gives CDR1 SQVTM, CDR2 ANQGSEA. As DNA, the CDR3 is TGCAGCGTCCAAGGACAGGGAAGTGGCTACACCTTC. Translating it yields CSVQGQGSGYTF. The variable domain in full, with the rest retrieved from reference TRBV29-1 and TRBJ1-2, is SAVISQKPSRDICQRGTSLTIQCQVDSQVTMMFWYRQQPGQSLTLIATANQGSEATYESGFVIDKFPISRPNLTFSTLTVSNMSPEDSSIYLCSVQGQGSGYTFGSGTRLTVV.

This clonotype was counted between two and nine times. The V call is TRBV12-3 or TRBV12-4, the J call TRBJ2-5, with D perhaps being TRBD1 or TRBD2 (5 bases each). The CDR3 spans 12 residues. Trimming left V 4 bases short and J 8 bases short, with 11 bases between. CDR3 region: CASSSGTLTQYF. In nucleotides, the CDR3 is TGTGCCAGCAGTTCAGGGACCTTAACCCAGTACTTC.

This clonotype was seen a handful of times. The chain carries TRBV30 and TRBJ2-1; perhaps D is TRBD1 or TRBD2 (6 bases each). CDR3 length equals 14 residues. Germline lookup yields CDR1 GTSNPN and CDR2 SVGIG (reference sequence). Between the trimmed V and J ends, which lost 2 bases and 4 bases, there was a span of 12 bases. The CDR3 DNA reads TGTGCCTGGAGTCGTGGCGGGACATACAATGAGCAGTTCTTC. Its protein is CAWSRGGTYNEQFF.

This clonotype was seen more than once but under ten times. The chain uses TRBV20-1 and TRBJ2-7; TRBD2 matches at 11 bases. The DNA end is more similar to TRBJ2-1, so the J call may be wrong. The CDR3 covers 16 residues. The germline V gene has CDR1 DFQATT and CDR2 SNEGSKA (reference sequence). CDR3 DNA: TGCAGTGCTAGAGAAGGACTAGCGGGCATCTACAATGAGCAGTTCTTC. Protein: CSAREGLAGIYNEQFF.

V gene TRBV7-9 combines with J gene TRBJ1-4, with a tentative D call TRBD1 (5 bases). The CDR3 spans 15 residues. V was pared by 5 bases and J by 4 bases, with 14 bases between. Germline V gives CDR1 SEHNR, CDR2 FQNEAQ (reference sequence). The CDR3 DNA reads TGTGCCAGCAGCAACTCCGGGACCTATAATGAAAAACTGTTTTTT. This sequence encodes CASSNSGTYNEKLFF.

Many counts were recorded for this clonotype. V and J are TRBV19 and TRBJ1-1; 8 nucleotides agree with TRBD1. This CDR3 comprises 13 residues. V dropped 3 bases and J dropped 10; count of bases not matched to a gene: 7. CDR1 and CDR2 (germline): LNHDA, SQIVND (reference sequence). The CDR3 loop is CASSIDRGTGAFF. CDR3 bases: TGTGCCAGTAGTATTGACAGGGGTACAGGAGCTTTCTTT.

This clonotype turned up a few times. The chain combines TRBV6-5 with TRBJ1-2; no reliable D call. The germline V and J ends were trimmed by 3 bases and 4 bases, with 9 bases remaining between them. CDR3 length: 13 residues. CDR1 MNHEY and CDR2 SVGAGI come from the germline V gene. CDR3 nucleotide sequence: TGTGCCAGCAGTTATGCAGGCGGCTATGGCTACACCTTC. Its translation: CASSYAGGYGYTF.

The gene calls are TRBV7-2 and TRBJ2-7, with D possibly being TRBD2 (6 bases). From germline, CDR1 is SGHTA and CDR2 FQGNSA. V lost 3 bases and J 4 bases, leaving 13 bases between the germline ends. This CDR3 contains 14 residues. CDR3 DNA: TGTGCCAGCAGCTTTGGAAGGGCGGGATACGAGCAGTACTTC. This sequence encodes CASSFGRAGYEQYF.

The rearrangement uses TRBV5-4 and TRBJ2-5, with TRBD2 matching 15 bases. Unmatched junction bases numbered 8, after V lost 0 bases and J lost 8 bases. The germline gives CDR1 SGHNT, CDR2 YYREEE (reference sequence). The CDR3 is made up of 17 amino acids. CDR3 residues: CASSLVYGTSGGRTQYF. CDR3 sequence (DNA): TGTGCCAGCAGCTTGGTTTATGGGACTAGCGGGGGGCGCACCCAGTACTTC.

CDR3 DNA: TGTGCCAGCAGCCAGGGGTTTCAGCCCCAGCATTTT. This gives the protein CASSQGFQPQHF. This chain joins TRBV6-6 and TRBJ1-5; TRBD1 is a possible D gene (6 bases). Trimming took off 6 bases at V and 6 bases at J, with 9 bases between the two ends. This CDR3 is 12 amino acids long. CDR1 is MNHNY, CDR2 SVGAGI, per germline (reference sequence).